This T cell receptor beta chain was captured by sequencing in a study of cytomegalovirus exposure and HLA in healthy donors. This PCR relied on a set of 60 Vbeta primers and 13 Jbeta primers. Sequencing was performed with immunoSEQ multiplex PCR; in TCRdb, only in-frame clones are kept and a portion is missing. The sample records around 150,000 clones, about 71% being singletons. Trimming took 3 bases from V and 3 from J, leaving 21 bases between them. CDR3 length equals 18 residues. Germline V gene sequence: CDR1 SGHTA, CDR2 FQGNSA. V is TRBV7-2 and J is TRBJ1-5, with D unresolved. Sequencing used PBMCs. The clonotype comes from a woman aged 40 to 50 in good health and CMV-seropositive. The CDR3 nucleotides read TGTGCCAGCAGCTTTACCTATTCGGGGAGGGAAGACAATCAGCCCCAGCATTTT. This sequence encodes CASSFTYSGREDNQPQHF.